The clone carrying this T cell receptor (beta chain) showed up just once. Relative to the germline gene, one junction end is altered; a read error may explain this. Authors' data handling: Cell counts per sample came from amplifying reference gene primers. Libraries were prepared by immunoSEQ multiplex PCR; TCRdb keeps only in-frame clonotypes and omits some of them. That table furnishes V, J and clone size, whereas the DNA furnished D and trimming. The sample includes under 80,000 clones, around 83% of them seen just once. The CDR3 has 16 amino acids. CDR1 is SSHAT, CDR2 FNYEAQ, per germline (reference sequence). The sample is drawn from a study of blood T cell repertoires in COVID-19.

Material: peripheral blood. This sequence originates from a man in his 70s with active COVID-19. The rearrangement links TRBV7-7 to TRBJ2-2; TRBD2 might be the D (7 bases). CDR3 sequence reads: CASSFVAGADTGELFF. CDR3 sequence (DNA): TGTGCTAGCAGCTTTGTGGCGGGGGCAGACACCGGGGAGCTGTTTTTT.